This TCR beta chain was captured in a study of T cells after yellow fever vaccination. Study-level points and caveats: Post-booster reappearance was seen for most primary-vaccination clones (just over 95% CD4, around 90% CD8).

Template switching with 5'RACE generated the TCR cDNA and added a universal primer site and UMIs. TCRdb analysed the 5' RACE reads with MiXCR anew, one entry per CDR3 protein. The sample includes roughly 160,000 distinct CDR3 sequences, approximately 9.9% of them seen just once. Notes on this clonotype: What it recognizes is unknown.

V was clipped by 5 bases and J by 1 base, with 10 bases between them. CDR1 LNHDA and CDR2 SQIVND come from the germline V gene (reference sequence). The CDR3 length is 14 residues. This specimen consisted of CD8+ T cells sorted from PBMCs, obtained 45 days after the yellow fever booster vaccination. The chain joins TRBV19 to TRBJ2-3; unclear D gene. This clonotype originated in a man in his late teens or twenties who received the YFV17D yellow fever vaccine. The CDR3 sequence: CASSPDGGTDTQYF. The CDR3 nucleotides read TGTGCCAGTAGTCCAGACGGCGGCACAGATACGCAGTATTTT.